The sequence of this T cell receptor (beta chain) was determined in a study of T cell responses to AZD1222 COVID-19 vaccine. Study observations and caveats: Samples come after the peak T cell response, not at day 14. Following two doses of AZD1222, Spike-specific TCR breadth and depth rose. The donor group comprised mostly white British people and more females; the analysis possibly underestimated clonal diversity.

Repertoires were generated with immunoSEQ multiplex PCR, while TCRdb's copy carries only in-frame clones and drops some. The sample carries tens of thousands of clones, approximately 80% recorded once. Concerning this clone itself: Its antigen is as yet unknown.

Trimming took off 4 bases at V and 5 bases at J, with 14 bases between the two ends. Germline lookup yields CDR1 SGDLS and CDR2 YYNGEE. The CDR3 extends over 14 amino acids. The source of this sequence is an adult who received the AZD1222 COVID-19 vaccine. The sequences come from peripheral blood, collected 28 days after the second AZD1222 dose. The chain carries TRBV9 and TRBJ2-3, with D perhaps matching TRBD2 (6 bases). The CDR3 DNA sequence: TGTGCCAGCAGCCCCCGAGTGGGGGGAGATACGCAGTATTTT. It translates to CASSPRVGGDTQYF.